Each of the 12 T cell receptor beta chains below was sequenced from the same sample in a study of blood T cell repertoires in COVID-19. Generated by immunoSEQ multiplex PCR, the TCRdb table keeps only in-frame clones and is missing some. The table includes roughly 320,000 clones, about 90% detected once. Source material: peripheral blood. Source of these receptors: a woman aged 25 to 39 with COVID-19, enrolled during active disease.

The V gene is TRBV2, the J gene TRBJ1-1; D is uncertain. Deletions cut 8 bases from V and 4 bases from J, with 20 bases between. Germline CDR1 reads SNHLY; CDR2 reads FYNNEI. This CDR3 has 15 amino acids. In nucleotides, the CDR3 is TGTGCCAGCCAGCGATTGGTAACGGCGACCACTGAAGCTTTCTTT. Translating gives CASQRLVTATTEAFF.

CDR3 protein: CASSRHTGSTEAFF. CDR3 DNA sequence: TGTGCCAGCAGCCGACACACAGGGAGCACTGAAGCTTTCTTT. The gene calls are TRBV28 and TRBJ1-1, with D tentatively TRBD1 (6 bases). V dropped 6 bases and J dropped 4 bases, with 15 bases sitting between them. The CDR3 sequence is 14 residues long. The germline CDR1 and CDR2 sequences are MDHEN and SYDVKM.

For the CDR3, the DNA is TGTGCCAGCAGAACGGACAATATGAACACTGAAGCTTTCTTT. Translating gives CASRTDNMNTEAFF. The V call is TRBV6-5, the J call TRBJ1-1, with TRBD1 as a possible D gene (5 bases). This CDR3 has 14 residues. V was cut by 6 bases and J by 0 bases, with 11 bases left in between. CDR1 is MNHEY and CDR2 is SVGAGI in the germline V gene.

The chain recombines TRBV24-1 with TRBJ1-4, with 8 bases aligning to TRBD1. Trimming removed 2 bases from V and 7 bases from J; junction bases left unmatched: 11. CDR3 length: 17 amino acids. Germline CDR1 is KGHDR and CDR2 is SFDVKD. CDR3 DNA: TGTGCCACCAGTGATTGGGGGGGCCCAGGGGGCCGTGAAAAACTGTTTTTT. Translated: CATSDWGGPGGREKLFF.

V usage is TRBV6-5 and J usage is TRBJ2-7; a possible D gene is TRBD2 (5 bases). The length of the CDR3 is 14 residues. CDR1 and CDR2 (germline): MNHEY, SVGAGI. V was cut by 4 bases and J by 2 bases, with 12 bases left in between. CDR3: CASSSPGLPYEQYV. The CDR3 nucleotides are TGTGCCAGCAGTTCTCCGGGATTACCCTACGAGCAGTACGTC.

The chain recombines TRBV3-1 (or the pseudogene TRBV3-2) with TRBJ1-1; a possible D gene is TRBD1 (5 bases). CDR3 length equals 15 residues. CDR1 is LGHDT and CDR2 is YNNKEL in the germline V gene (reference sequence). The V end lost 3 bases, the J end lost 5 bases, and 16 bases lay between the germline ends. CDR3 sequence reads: CASSHLVGGITEAFF. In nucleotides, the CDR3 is TGTGCCAGCAGCCACCTCGTCGGGGGGATTACTGAAGCTTTCTTT.

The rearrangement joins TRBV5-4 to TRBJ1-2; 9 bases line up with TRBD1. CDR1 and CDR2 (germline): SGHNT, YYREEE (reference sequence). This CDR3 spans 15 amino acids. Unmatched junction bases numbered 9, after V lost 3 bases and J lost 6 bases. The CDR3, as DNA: TGTGCCAGCAGCTCACAGGGGGCAGGACGTGATGGCTACACCTTC. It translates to CASSSQGAGRDGYTF.

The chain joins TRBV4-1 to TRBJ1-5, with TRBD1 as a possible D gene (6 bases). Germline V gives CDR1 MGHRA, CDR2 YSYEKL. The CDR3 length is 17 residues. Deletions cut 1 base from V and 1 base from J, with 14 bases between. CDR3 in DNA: TGCGCCAGCAGCCAAGGGCATAGGGGGGGGAGCAATCAGCCCCAGCATTTT. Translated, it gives CASSQGHRGGSNQPQHF.

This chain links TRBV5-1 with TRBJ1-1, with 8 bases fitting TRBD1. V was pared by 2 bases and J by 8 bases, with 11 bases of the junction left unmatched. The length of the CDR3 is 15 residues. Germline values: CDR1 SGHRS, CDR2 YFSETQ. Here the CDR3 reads CASSLLIAGQAEAFF. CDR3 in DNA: TGCGCCAGCAGCTTATTAATCGCGGGACAGGCGGAAGCTTTCTTT.

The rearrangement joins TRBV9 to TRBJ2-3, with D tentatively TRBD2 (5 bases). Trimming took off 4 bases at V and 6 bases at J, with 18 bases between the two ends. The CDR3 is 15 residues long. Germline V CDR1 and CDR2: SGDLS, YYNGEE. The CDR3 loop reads CASSTQAGLEDTQYF. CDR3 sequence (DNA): TGTGCCAGCAGCACCCAGGCGGGCCTTGAGGATACGCAGTATTTT.

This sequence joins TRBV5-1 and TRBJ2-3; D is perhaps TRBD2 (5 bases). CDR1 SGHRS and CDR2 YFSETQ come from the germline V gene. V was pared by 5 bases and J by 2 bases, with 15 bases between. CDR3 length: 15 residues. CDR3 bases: TGCGCCAGCAGAAGTTACGGGGATACCACAGATACGCAGTATTTT. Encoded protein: CASRSYGDTTDTQYF.

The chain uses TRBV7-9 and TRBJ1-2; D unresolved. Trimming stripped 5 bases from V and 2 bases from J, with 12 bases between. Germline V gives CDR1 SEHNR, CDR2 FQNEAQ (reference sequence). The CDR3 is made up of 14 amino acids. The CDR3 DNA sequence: TGTGCCAGCAGCCTAGACTTAACCAACTATGGCTACACCTTC. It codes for CASSLDLTNYGYTF.